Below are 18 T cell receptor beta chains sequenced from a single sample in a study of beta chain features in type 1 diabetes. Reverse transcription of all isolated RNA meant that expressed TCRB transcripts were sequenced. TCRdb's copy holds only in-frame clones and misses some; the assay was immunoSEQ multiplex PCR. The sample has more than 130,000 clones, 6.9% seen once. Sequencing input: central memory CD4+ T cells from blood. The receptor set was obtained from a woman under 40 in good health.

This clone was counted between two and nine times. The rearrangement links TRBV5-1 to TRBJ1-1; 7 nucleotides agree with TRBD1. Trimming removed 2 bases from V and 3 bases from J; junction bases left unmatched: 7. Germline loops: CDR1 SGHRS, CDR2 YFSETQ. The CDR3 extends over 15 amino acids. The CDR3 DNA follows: TGCGCCAGCAGCTTTCGTCCTCAGGGGGACACTGAAGCTTTCTTT. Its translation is CASSFRPQGDTEAFF.

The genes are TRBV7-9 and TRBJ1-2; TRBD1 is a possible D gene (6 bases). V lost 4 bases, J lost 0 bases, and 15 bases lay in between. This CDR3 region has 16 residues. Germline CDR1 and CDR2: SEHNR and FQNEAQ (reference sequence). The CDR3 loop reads CASSSQGRIPNYGYTF. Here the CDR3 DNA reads TGTGCCAGCAGCTCACAGGGACGAATCCCTAACTATGGCTACACCTTC.

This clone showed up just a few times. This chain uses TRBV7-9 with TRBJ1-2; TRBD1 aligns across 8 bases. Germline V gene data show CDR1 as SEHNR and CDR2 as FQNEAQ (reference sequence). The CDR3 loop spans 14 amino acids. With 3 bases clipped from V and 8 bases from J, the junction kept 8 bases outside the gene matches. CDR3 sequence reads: CASSFPRTGHGYTF. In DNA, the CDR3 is TGTGCCAGCAGCTTTCCAAGGACAGGGCACGGCTACACCTTC.

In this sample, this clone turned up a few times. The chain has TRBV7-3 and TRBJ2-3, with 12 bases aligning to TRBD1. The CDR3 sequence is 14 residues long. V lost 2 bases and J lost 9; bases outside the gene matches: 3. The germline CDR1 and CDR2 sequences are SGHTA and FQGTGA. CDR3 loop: CASSLGTGGATQYF. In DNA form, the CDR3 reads TGTGCCAGCAGCTTAGGGACAGGGGGCGCGACGCAGTATTTT. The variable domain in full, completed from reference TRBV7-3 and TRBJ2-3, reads GAGVSQTPSNKVTEKGKYVELRCDPISGHTALYWYRQSLGQGPEFLIYFQGTGAADDSGLPNDRFFAVRPEGSVSTLKIQRTERGDSAVYLCASSLGTGGATQYFGPGTRLTVL.

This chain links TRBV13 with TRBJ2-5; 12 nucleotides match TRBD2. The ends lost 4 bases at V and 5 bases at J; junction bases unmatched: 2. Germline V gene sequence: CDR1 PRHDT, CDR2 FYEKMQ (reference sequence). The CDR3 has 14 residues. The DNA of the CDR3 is TGTGCCAGCAGCTACGGGACTAGCGGGGAGACCCAGTACTTC. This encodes CASSYGTSGETQYF.

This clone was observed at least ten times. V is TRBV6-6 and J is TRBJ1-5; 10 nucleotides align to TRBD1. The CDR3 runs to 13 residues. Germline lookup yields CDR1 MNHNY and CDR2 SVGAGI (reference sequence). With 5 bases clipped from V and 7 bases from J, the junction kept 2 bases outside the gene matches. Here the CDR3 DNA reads TGTGCCAGCAGTAGGACAGGGGGACAGCCCCAGCATTTT. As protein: CASSRTGGQPQHF.

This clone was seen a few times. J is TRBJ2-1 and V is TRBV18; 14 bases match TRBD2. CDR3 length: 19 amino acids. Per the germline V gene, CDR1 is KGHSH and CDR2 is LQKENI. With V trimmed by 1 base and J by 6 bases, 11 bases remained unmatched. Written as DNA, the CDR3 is TGTGCCAGCTCACCACAGGGACTAGCGGGAGTAGGCGGTGGCAATGAGCAGTTCTTC. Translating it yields CASSPQGLAGVGGGNEQFF.

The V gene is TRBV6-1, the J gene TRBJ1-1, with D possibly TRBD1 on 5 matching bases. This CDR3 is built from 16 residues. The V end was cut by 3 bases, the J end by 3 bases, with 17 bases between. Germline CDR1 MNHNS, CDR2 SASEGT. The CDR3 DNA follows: TGTGCCAGCAGTGAGAGTGGAGGGGCCGGGCACACTGAAGCTTTCTTT. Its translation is CASSESGGAGHTEAFF.

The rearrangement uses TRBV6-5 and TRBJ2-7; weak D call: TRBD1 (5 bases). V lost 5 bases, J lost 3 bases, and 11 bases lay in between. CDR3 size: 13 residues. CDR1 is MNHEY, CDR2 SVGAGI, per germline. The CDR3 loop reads CASSLKRGYEQYF. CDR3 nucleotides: TGTGCCAGCAGTCTGAAAAGGGGCTACGAGCAGTACTTC.

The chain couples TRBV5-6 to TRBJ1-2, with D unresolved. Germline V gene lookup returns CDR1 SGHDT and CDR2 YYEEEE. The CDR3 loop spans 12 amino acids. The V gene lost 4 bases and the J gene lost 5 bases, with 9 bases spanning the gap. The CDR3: CASSPYPYGYTF. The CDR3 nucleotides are TGTGCCAGCAGCCCCTATCCATATGGCTACACCTTC.

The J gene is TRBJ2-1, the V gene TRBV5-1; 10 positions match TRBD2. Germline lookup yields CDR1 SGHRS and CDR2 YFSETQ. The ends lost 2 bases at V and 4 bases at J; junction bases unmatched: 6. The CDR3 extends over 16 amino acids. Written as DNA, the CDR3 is TGCGCCAGCAGCTTCTGGACTAGCGGAAATTACAATGAGCAGTTCTTC. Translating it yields CASSFWTSGNYNEQFF.

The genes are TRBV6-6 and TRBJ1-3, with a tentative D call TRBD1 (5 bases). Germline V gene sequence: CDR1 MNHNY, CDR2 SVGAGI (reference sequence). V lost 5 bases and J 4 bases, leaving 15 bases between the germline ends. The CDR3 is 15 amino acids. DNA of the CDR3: TGTGCCAGCAGTACGGGAGGGGTTGGCGGAAACACCATATATTTT. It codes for CASSTGGVGGNTIYF.

CDR3 protein: CASSLGTSGGTDTQYF. CDR3 sequence (DNA): TGTGCCAGCAGCTTAGGGACTAGCGGGGGCACAGATACGCAGTATTTT. The genes are TRBV7-6 and TRBJ2-3; 12 bases map to TRBD2. The CDR3 runs 16 residues. Germline-derived CDR1 and CDR2 are SGHVS and FNYEAQ. V shed 1 base and J 1 base; nucleotides not matched to a gene: 0.

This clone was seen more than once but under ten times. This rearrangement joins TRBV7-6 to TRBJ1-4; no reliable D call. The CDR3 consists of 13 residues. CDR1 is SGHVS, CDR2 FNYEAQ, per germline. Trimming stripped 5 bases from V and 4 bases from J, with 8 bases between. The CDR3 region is CASSRDNNEKLFF. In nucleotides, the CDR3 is TGTGCCAGCAGCCGCGACAATAATGAAAAACTGTTTTTT.

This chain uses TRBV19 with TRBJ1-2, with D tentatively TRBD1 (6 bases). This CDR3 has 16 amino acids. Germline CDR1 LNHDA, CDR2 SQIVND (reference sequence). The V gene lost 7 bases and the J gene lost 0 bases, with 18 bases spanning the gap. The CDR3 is CASMGAGHTSNYGYTF. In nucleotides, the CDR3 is TGTGCCAGTATGGGAGCGGGACATACATCTAACTATGGCTACACCTTC.

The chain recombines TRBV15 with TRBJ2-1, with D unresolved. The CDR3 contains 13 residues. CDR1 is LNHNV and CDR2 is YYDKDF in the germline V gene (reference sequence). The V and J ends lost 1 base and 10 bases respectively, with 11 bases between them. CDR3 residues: CATSRASSREQFF. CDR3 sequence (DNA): TGTGCCACCAGCAGAGCCTCTAGTCGCGAGCAGTTCTTC.

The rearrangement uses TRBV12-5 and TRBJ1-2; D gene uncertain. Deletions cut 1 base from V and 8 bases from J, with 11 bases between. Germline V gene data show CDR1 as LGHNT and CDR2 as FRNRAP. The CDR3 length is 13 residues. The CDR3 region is CASGLDPREGYTF. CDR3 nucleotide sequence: TGTGCTAGTGGTTTGGACCCGCGAGAAGGCTACACCTTC.

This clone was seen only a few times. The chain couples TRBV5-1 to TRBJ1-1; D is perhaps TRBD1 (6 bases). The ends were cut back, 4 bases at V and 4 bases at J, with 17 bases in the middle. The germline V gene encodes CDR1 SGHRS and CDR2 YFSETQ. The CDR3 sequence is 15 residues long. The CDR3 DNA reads TGCGCCAGCAGCGCCGGGACATTGCGACGCACTGAAGCTTTCTTT. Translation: CASSAGTLRRTEAFF. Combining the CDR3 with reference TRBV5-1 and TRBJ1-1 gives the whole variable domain KAGVTQTPRYLIKTRGQQVTLSCSPISGHRSVSWYQQTPGQGLQFLFEYFSETQRNKGNFPGRFSGRQFSNSRSEMNVSTLELGDSALYLCASSAGTLRRTEAFFGQGTRLTVV.